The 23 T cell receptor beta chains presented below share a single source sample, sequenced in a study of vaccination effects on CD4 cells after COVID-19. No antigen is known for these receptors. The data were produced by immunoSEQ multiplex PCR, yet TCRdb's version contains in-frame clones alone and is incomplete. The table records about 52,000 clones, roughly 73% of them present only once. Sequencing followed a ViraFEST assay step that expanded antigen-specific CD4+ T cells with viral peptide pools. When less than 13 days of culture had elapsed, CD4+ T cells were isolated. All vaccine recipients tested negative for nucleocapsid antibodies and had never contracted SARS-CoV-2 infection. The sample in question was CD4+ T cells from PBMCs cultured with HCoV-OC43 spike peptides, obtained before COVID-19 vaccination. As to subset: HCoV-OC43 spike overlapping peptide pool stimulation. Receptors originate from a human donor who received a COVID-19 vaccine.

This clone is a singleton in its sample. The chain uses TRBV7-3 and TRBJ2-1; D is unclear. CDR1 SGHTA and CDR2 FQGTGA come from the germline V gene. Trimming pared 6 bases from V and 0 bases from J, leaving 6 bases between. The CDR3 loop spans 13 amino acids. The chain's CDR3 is CASSLDSYNEQFF. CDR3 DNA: TGTGCCAGCAGTTTGGACTCCTACAATGAGCAGTTCTTC.

The CDR3 nucleotides are TGTGCCAGCAGCTCCGGGACAGGAAACTACTACGAGCAGTACGTC. Translation gives CASSSGTGNYYEQYV. The chain has TRBV11-2 and TRBJ2-7; TRBD1 matches at 8 bases. This CDR3 contains 15 residues. Trimming removed 4 bases from V and 3 bases from J; junction bases left unmatched: 8. Germline CDR1 SGHAT, CDR2 FQNNGV.

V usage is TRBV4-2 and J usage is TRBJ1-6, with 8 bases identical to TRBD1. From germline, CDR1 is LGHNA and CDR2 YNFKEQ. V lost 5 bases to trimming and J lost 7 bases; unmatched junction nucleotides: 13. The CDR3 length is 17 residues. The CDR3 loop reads CASSYYLTGTGNSPLHF. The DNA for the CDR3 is TGTGCCAGCAGCTACTACCTAACCGGGACAGGCAATTCACCCCTCCACTTT.

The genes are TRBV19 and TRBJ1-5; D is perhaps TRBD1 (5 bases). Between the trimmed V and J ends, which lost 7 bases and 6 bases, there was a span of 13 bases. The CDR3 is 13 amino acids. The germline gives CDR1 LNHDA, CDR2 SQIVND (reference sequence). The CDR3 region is CASTGQPFQPQHF. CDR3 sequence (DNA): TGTGCCAGTACAGGGCAACCCTTTCAGCCCCAGCATTTT.

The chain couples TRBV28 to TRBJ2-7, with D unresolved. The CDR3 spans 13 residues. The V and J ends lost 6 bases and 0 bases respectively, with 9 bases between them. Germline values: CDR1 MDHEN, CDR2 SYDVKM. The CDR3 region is CASSIGSSYEQYV. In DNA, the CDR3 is TGTGCCAGCAGCATAGGTAGCTCCTACGAGCAGTACGTC.

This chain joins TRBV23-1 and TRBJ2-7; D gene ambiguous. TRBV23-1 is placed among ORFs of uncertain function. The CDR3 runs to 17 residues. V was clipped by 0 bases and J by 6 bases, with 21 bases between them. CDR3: CASSQSIPRPRVGEQYV. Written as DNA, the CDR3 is TGCGCCAGCAGTCAATCCATTCCCCGCCCGAGAGTGGGCGAGCAGTACGTC.

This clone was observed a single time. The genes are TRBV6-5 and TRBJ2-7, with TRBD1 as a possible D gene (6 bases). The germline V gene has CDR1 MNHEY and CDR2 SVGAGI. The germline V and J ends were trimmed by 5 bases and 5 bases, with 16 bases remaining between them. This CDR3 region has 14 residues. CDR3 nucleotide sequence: TGTGCCAGCAGTCGACTCCGGGACACGGACGAGCAGTACGTC. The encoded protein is CASSRLRDTDEQYV.

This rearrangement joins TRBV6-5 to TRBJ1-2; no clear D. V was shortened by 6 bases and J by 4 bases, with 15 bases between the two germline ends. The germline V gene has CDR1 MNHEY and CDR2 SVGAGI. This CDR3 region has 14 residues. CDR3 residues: CASRKLNTGYGYTF. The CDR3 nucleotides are TGTGCCAGCAGAAAACTGAACACGGGCTATGGCTACACCTTC.

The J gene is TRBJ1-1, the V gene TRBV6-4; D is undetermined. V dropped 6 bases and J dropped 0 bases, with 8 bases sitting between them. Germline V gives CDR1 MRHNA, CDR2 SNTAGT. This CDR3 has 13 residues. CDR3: CASSGNMNTEAFF. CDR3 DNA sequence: TGTGCCAGCAGCGGAAATATGAACACTGAAGCTTTCTTT.

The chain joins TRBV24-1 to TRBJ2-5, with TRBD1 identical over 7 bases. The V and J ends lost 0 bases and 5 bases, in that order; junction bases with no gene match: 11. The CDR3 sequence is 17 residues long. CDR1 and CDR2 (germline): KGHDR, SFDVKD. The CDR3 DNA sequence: TGTGCCACCAGTGATTTGGCGCCCCAGGGGGAAAGGGAGACCCAGTACTTC. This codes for CATSDLAPQGERETQYF.

The CDR3 region is CASSHTSGGAYEQYV. CDR3 coding DNA: TGTGCCAGCTCACACACTAGCGGGGGGGCCTACGAGCAGTACGTC. The chain has TRBV18 and TRBJ2-7, with 13 bases lining up with TRBD2. Trimming cost V 4 bases and J 2 bases; bases outside gene matches: 2. The CDR3 has 15 amino acids. CDR1 is KGHSH, CDR2 LQKENI, per germline.

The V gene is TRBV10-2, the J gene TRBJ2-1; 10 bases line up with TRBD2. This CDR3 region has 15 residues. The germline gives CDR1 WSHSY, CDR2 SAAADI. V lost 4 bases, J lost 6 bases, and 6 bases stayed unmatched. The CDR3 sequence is CASSGAGGRINEQFF. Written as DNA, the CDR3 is TGCGCCAGCAGTGGAGCGGGGGGGAGAATCAATGAGCAGTTCTTC.

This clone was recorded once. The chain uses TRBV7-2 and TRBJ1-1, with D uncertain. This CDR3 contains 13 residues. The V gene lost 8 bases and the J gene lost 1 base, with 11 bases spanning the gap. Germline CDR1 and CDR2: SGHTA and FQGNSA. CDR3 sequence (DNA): TGTGCCAGCTCTTTTGTGGGGAACACTGAAGCTTTCTTT. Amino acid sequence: CASSFVGNTEAFF.

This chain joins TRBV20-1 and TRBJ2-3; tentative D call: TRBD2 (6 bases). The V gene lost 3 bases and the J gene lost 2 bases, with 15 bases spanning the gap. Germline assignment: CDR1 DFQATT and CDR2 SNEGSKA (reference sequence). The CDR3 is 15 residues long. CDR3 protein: CSASWNGGDTDTQYF. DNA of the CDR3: TGCAGTGCTAGTTGGAACGGGGGAGACACAGATACGCAGTATTTT.

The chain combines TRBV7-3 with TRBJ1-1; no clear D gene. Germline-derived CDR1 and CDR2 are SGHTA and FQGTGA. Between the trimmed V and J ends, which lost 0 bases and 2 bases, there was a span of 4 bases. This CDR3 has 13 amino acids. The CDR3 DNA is TGTGCCAGCAGCTTAACGCTAAACACTGAAGCTTTCTTT. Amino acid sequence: CASSLTLNTEAFF.

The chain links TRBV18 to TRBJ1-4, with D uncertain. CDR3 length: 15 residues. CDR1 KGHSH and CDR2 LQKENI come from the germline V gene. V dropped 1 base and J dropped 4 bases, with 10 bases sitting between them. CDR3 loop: CASSPLLWGNEKLFF. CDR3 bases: TGTGCCAGCTCACCACTTTTGTGGGGTAATGAAAAACTGTTTTTT.

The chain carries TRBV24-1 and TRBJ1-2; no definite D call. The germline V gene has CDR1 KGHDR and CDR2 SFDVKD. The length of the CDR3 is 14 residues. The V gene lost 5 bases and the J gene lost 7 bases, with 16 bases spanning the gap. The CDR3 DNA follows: TGTGCCACCAGTGGGCACCCCGAGTTAGGTGGCTACACCTTC. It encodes CATSGHPELGGYTF.

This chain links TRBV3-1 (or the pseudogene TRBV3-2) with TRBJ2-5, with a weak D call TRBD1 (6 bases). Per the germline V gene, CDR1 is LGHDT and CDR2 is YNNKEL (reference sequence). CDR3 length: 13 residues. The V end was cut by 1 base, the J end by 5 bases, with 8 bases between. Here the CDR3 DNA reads TGTGCCAGCAGCCAAGTTCAGGGGGAGACCCAGTACTTC. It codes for CASSQVQGETQYF.

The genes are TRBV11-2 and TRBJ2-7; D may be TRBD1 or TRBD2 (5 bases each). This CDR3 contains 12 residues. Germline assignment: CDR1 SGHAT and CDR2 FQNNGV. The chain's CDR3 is CASSLVLGTVDV. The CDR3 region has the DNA TGTGCCAGCAGCTTAGTTTTAGGGACCGTGGACGTC.

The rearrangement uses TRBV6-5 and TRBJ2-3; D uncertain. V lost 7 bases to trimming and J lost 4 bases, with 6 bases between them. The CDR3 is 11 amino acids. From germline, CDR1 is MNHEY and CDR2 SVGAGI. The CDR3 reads CASILADTQYF. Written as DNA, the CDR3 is TGTGCCAGCATTTTAGCAGATACGCAGTATTTT.

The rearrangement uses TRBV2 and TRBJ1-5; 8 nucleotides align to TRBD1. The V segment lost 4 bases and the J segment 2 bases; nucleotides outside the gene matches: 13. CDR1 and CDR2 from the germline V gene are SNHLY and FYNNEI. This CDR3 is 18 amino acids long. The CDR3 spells CASSGGKTGEGGNQPQHF. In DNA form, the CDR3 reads TGTGCCAGCAGTGGGGGAAAGACAGGGGAGGGTGGCAATCAGCCCCAGCATTTT. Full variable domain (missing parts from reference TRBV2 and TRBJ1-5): EPEVTQTPSHQVTQMGQEVILRCVPISNHLYFYWYRQILGQKVEFLVSFYNNEISEKSEIFDDQFSVERPDGSNFTLKIRSTKLEDSAMYFCASSGGKTGEGGNQPQHFGDGTRLSIL.

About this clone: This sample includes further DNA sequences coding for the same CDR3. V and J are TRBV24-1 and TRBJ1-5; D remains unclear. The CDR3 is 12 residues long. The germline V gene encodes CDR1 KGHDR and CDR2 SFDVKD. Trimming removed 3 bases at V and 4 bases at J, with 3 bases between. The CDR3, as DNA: TGTGCCACCAGTGATCCAAATCAGCCCCAGCATTTT. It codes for CATSDPNQPQHF.

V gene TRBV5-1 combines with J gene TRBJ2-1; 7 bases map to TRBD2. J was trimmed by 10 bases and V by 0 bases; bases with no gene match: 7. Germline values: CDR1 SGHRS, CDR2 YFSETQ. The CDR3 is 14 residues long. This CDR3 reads CASSLDGTKGEQFF. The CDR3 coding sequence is TGCGCCAGCAGCTTGGACGGGACTAAGGGGGAGCAGTTCTTC.